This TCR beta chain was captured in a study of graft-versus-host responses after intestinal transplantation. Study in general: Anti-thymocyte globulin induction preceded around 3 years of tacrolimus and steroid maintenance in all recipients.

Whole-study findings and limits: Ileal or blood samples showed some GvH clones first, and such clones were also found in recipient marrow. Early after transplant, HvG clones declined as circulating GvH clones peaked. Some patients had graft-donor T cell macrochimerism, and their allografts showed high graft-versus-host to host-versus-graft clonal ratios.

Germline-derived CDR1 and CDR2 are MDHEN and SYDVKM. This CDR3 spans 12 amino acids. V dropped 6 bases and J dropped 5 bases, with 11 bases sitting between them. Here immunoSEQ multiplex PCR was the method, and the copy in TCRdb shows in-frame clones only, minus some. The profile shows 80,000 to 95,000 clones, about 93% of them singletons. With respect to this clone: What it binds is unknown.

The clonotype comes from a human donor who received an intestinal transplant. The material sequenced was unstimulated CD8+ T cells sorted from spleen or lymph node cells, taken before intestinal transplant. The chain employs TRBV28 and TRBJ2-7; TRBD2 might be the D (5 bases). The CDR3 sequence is CASRRRKDEQYF. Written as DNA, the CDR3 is TGTGCCAGCAGACGGAGGAAGGACGAGCAGTACTTC.